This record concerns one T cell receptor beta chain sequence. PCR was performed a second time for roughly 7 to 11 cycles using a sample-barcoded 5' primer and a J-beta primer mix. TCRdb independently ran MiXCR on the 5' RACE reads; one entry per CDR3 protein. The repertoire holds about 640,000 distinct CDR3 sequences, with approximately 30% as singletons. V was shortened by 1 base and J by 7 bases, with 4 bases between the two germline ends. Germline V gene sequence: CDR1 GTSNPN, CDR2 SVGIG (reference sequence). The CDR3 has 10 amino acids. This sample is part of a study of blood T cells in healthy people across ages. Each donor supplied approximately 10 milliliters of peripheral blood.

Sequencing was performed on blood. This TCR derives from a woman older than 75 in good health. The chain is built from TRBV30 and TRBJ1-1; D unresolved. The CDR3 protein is CAWSGSEAFF. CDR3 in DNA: TGTGCCTGGAGTGGAAGTGAAGCTTTCTTT.